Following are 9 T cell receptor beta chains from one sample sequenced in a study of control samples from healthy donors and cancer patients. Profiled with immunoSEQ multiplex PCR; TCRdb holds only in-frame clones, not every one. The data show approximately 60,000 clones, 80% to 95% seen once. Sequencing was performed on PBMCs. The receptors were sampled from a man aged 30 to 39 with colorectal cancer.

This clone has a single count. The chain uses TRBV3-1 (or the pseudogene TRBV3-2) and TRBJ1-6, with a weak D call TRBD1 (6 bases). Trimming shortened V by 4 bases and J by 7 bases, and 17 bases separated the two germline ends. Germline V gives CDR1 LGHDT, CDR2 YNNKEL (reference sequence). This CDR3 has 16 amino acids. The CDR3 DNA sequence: TGTGCCAGCAGCCCGCGTCTGGACAGAACCAATTCACCCCTCCACTTT. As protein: CASSPRLDRTNSPLHF.

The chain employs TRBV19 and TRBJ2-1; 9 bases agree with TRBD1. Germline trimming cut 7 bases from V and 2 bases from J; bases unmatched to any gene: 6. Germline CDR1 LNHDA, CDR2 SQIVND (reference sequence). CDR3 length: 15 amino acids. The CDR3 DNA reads TGTGCCAGTACCTCTGGACAGGGGACCTACAATGAGCAGTTCTTC. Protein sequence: CASTSGQGTYNEQFF.

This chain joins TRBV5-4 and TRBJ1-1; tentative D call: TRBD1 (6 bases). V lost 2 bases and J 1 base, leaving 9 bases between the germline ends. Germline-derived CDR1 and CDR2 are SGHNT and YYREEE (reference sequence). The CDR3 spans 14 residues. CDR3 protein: CASSLQGKNTEAFF. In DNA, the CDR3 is TGTGCCAGCAGCTTACAGGGCAAGAACACTGAAGCTTTCTTT. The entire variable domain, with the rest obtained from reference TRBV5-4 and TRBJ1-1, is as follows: ETGVTQSPTHLIKTRGQQVTLRCSSQSGHNTVSWYQQALGQGPQFIFQYYREEENGRGNFPPRFSGLQFPNYSSELNVNALELDDSALYLCASSLQGKNTEAFFGQGTRLTVV.

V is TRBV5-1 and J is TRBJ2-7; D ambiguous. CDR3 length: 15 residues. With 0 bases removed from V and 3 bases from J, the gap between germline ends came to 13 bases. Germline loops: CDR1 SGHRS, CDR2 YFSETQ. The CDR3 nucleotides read TGCGCCAGCAGCTTGGCGCCAGGAGATAACTACGAGCAGTACTTC. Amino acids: CASSLAPGDNYEQYF.

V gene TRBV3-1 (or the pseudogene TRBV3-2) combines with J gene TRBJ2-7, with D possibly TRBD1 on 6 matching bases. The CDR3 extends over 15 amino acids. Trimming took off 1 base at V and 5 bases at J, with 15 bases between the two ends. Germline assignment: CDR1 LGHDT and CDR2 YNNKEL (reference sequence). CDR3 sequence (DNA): TGTGCCAGCAGCCAAGGTCTTACAGGGTCCCACGAGCAGTACGTC. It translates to CASSQGLTGSHEQYV.

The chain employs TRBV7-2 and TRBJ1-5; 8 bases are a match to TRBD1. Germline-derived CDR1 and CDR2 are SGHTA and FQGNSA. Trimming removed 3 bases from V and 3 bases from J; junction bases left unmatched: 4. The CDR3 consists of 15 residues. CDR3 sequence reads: CASSLTGALNQPQHF. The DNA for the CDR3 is TGTGCCAGCAGCTTGACAGGGGCTCTCAATCAGCCCCAGCATTTT.

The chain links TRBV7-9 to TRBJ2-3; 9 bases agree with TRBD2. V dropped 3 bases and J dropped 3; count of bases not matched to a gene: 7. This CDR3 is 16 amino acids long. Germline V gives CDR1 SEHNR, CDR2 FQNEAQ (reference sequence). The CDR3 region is CASSFLSGGKTDTQYF. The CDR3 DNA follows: TGTGCCAGCAGCTTTCTAAGCGGGGGGAAGACAGATACGCAGTATTTT.

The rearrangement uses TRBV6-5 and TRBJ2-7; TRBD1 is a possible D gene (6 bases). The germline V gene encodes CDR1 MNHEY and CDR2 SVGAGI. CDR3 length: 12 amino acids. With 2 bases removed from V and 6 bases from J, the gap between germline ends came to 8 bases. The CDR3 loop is CASSYEGGEQYF. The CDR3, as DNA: TGTGCCAGCAGTTACGAAGGGGGCGAGCAGTACTTC.

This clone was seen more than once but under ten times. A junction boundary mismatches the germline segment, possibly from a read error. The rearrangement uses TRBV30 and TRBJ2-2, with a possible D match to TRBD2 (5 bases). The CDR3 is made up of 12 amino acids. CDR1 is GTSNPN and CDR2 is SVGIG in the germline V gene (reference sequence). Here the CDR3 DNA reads TGTGCCTGGAGTGTAGGGCCCGGGGTGCTGTTTTTT. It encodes CAWSVGPGVLFF.